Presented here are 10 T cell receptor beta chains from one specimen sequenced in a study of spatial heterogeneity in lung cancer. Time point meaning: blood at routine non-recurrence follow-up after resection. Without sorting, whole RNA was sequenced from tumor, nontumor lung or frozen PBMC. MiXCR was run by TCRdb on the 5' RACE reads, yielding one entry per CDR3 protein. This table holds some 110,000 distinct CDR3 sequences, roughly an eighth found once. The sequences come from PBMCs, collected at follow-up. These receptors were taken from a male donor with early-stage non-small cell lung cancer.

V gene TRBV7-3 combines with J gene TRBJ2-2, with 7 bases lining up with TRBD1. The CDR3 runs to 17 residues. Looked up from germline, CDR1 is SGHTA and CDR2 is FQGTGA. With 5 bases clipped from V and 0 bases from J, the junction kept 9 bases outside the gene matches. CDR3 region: CASSPVQGSTNTGELFF. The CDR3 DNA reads TGTGCCAGCAGCCCGGTACAGGGGTCGACGAACACCGGGGAGCTGTTTTTT.

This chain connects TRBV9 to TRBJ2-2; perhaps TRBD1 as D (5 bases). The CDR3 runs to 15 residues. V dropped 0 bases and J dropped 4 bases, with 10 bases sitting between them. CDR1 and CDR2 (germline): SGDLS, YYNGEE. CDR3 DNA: TGTGCCAGCAGCGTAGAGGGGATGGGCACCGGGGAGCTGTTTTTT. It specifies CASSVEGMGTGELFF.

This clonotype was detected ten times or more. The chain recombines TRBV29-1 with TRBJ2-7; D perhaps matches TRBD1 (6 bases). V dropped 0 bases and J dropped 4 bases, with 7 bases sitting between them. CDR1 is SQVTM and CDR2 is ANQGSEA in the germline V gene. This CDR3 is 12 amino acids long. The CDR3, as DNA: TGCAGCGTTGAAGAGGGGGCGTACGAGCAGTACTTC. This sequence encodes CSVEEGAYEQYF.

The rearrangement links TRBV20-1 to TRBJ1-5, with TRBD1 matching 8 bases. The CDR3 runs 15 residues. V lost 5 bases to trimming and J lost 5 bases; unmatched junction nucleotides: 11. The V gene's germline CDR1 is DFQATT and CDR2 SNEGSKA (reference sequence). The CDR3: CSALRQGRRDQPQHF. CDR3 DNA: TGCAGTGCTCTCCGACAGGGGCGCAGGGATCAGCCCCAGCATTTT.

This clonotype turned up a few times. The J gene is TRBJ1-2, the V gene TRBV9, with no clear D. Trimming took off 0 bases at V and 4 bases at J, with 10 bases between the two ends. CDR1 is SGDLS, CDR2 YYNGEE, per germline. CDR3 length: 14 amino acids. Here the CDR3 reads CASSVGEGGYGYTF. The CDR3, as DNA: TGTGCCAGCAGCGTAGGAGAGGGTGGCTATGGCTACACCTTC.

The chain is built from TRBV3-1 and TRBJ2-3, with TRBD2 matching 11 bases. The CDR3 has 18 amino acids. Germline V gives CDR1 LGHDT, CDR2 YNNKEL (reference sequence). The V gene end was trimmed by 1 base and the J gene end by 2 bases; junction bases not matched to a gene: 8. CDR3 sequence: CASSQVYPSGGNTDTQYF. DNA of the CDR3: TGTGCCAGCAGCCAAGTTTACCCTAGCGGGGGGAACACAGATACGCAGTATTTT.

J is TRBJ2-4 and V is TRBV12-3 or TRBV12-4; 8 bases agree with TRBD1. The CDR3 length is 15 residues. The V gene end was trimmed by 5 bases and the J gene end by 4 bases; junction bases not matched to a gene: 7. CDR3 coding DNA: TGTGCCAGCAGTCCTGTGACAGGGGTAAAAAACATTCAGTACTTC. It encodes CASSPVTGVKNIQYF.

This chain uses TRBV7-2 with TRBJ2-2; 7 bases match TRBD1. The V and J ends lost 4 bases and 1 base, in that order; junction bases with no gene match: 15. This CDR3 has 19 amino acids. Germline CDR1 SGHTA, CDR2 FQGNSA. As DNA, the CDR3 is TGTGCCAGCAGCTCTAAAGGACGGGACAGCTACTTGAACACCGGGGAGCTGTTTTTT. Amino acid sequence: CASSSKGRDSYLNTGELFF.

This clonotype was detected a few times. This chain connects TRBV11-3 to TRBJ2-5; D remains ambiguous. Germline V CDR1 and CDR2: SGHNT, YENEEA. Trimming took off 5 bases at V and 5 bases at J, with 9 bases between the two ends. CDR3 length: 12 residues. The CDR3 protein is CASSPVGETQYF. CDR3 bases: TGTGCCAGCAGCCCGGTGGGGGAGACCCAGTACTTC.

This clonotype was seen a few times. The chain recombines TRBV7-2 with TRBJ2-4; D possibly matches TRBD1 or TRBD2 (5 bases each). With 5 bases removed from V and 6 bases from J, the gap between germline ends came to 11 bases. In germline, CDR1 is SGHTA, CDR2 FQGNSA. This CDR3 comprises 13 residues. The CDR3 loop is CASSGRDPNIQYF. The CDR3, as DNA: TGTGCCAGCAGCGGAAGGGACCCAAACATTCAGTACTTC.